These 23 T cell receptor beta chains were sequenced from one sample in a study of T cells after yellow fever vaccination. TCRdb independently ran MiXCR on the 5' RACE reads; one entry per CDR3 protein. The sample holds over 100,000 distinct CDR3 sequences, 6.5% to 9% seen once. The source was CD8+ T cells sorted from PBMCs, collected 45 days after the yellow fever booster vaccination. Receptors were obtained from a man aged 25-45 years who received the YFV17D yellow fever vaccine.

This clonotype was picked up many times. The chain employs TRBV5-1 and TRBJ2-7; tentative D call: TRBD1 (6 bases). The germline V and J ends were trimmed by 4 bases and 6 bases, with 11 bases remaining between them. This CDR3 comprises 12 residues. Germline V lookup: CDR1 SGHRS, CDR2 YFSETQ. Here the CDR3 DNA reads TGCGCCAGCAGCACACAGGGAAGCGAGCAGTACTTC. Encoded protein: CASSTQGSEQYF.

Concerning this clonotype: A much more abundant neighbour one base away suggests this may be a read error. V and J are TRBV18 and TRBJ2-5, with 10 bases that match TRBD1. This CDR3 has 17 residues. V shed 8 bases and J 0 bases; nucleotides not matched to a gene: 12. CDR1 and CDR2 from the germline V gene are KGHSH and LQKENI. The CDR3 protein is CASTALEGQGNQETQYF. The CDR3 DNA sequence: TGTGCCAGCACAGCCTTAGAGGGACAGGGGAACCAAGAGACCCAGTACTTC.

In its sample, this clonotype was seen many times. The chain is built from TRBV6-5 and TRBJ2-3; 9 positions match TRBD1. The V gene end was trimmed by 6 bases and the J gene end by 4 bases; junction bases not matched to a gene: 8. The CDR3 loop spans 15 amino acids. Germline CDR1 MNHEY, CDR2 SVGAGI. CDR3 amino acids: CASRHRGPVPDTQYF. CDR3 nucleotide sequence: TGTGCCAGCAGACACAGGGGGCCCGTCCCAGATACGCAGTATTTT.

V is TRBV28 and J is TRBJ2-3; D not certain. Germline V lookup: CDR1 MDHEN, CDR2 SYDVKM. The CDR3 is 17 amino acids. V gave up 2 bases and J gave up 4 bases, with 19 bases separating them. This CDR3 is CASSLRFRTPSADTQYF. The CDR3 DNA reads as TGTGCCAGCAGTTTAAGGTTCCGGACCCCAAGCGCAGATACGCAGTATTTT.

This clonotype was detected ten times or more. The chain recombines TRBV2 with TRBJ2-1, with 9 bases matching TRBD1. The trim removed 0 bases at V and 7 bases at J, leaving 7 bases unmatched. CDR1 SNHLY and CDR2 FYNNEI come from the germline V gene. The CDR3 is made up of 16 amino acids. CDR3 coding DNA: TGTGCCAGCAGTGAAGCAGGAGACAGGGGGGTGAATGAGCAGTTCTTC. It translates to CASSEAGDRGVNEQFF.

This clonotype has ten or more counts. J is TRBJ2-1 and V is TRBV4-3; D is ambiguous. The V and J ends lost 1 base and 8 bases respectively, with 15 bases between them. The germline V gene has CDR1 LGHNA and CDR2 YSLEER. The CDR3 runs to 15 residues. The CDR3 DNA sequence: TGCGCCAGCAGCCAAGGTGCCACCTTAATCGATGAGCAGTTCTTC. Protein sequence: CASSQGATLIDEQFF.

This clonotype was recorded at least ten times. The chain has TRBV5-1 and TRBJ2-1; 14 nucleotides line up with TRBD2. With V trimmed by 3 bases and J by 5 bases, 4 bases remained unmatched. In germline, CDR1 is SGHRS, CDR2 YFSETQ. This CDR3 has 16 residues. CDR3 sequence (DNA): TGCGCCAGCAGCTGGGGACTAGCGGGAGTGAACAATGAGCAGTTCTTC. Protein product: CASSWGLAGVNNEQFF. Together with reference TRBV5-1 and TRBJ2-1, the CDR3 gives the full variable domain: KAGVTQTPRYLIKTRGQQVTLSCSPISGHRSVSWYQQTPGQGLQFLFEYFSETQRNKGNFPGRFSGRQFSNSRSEMNVSTLELGDSALYLCASSWGLAGVNNEQFFGPGTRLTVL.

This clonotype was counted at least ten times. This chain links TRBV7-2 with TRBJ2-5; no reliable D call. CDR3 size: 14 residues. CDR1 SGHTA and CDR2 FQGNSA come from the germline V gene. V lost 5 bases, J lost 1 base, and 11 bases lay in between. The CDR3 DNA sequence: TGTGCCAGCAGCAGAACTAACCTCCAAGAGACCCAGTACTTC. Encoded protein: CASSRTNLQETQYF.

On this clonotype: A read error may be the cause here, since a much bigger clone is one base away. The chain combines TRBV12-3 or TRBV12-4 with TRBJ2-3, with D maybe TRBD2 (5 bases). CDR3 length: 18 amino acids. V lost 5 bases and J 1 base, leaving 22 bases between the germline ends. CDR3 in amino acids: CASSISQAEGAGTDTQYF. The CDR3 DNA follows: TGTGCCAGCAGTATTTCCCAAGCCGAGGGCGCGGGCACAGATACGCAGTATTTT.

Only a few counts were recorded for this clonotype. The V and J genes are TRBV20-1 and TRBJ2-1; possible D gene TRBD2, 6 bases. CDR3 length equals 15 residues. V dropped 6 bases and J dropped 8 bases, with 23 bases sitting between them. Germline V gene sequence: CDR1 DFQATT, CDR2 SNEGSKA (reference sequence). CDR3 in amino acids: CSATHGAAGLHEQFF. The CDR3 DNA follows: TGCAGTGCCACCCATGGCGCCGCGGGATTGCATGAGCAGTTCTTC.

This chain connects TRBV7-9 to TRBJ1-1; maybe TRBD1 (5 bases). Germline lookup yields CDR1 SEHNR and CDR2 FQNEAQ (reference sequence). The CDR3 is made up of 12 amino acids. Deletions cut 4 bases from V and 8 bases from J, with 11 bases between. CDR3 sequence: CASSYAGGEAFF. CDR3 in DNA: TGTGCCAGCAGCTACGCGGGGGGGGAAGCTTTCTTT.

Turning to this clonotype: A clone one base away is much larger, so this may be a read error. This chain connects TRBV7-8 to TRBJ2-1, with D possibly being TRBD2 (6 bases). Trimming shortened V by 8 bases and J by 0 bases, and 20 bases separated the two germline ends. CDR1 is SGHVS and CDR2 is FQNEAQ in the germline V gene. The CDR3 extends over 17 amino acids. CDR3: CASGSGTLLSSYNEQFF. The DNA of the CDR3 is TGTGCCAGCGGGTCCGGGACTCTTCTAAGCTCCTACAATGAGCAGTTCTTC.

This clonotype was detected many times. The chain recombines TRBV28 with TRBJ2-4; no clear D. V gave up 4 bases and J gave up 5 bases, with 24 bases separating them. CDR1 MDHEN and CDR2 SYDVKM come from the germline V gene. The CDR3 runs 18 residues. The DNA of the CDR3 is TGTGCCAGCAGTTACTCGTCGGACGCCGTATTTTCCGAAAACATTCAGTACTTC. Protein: CASSYSSDAVFSENIQYF.

This clonotype showed up many times. V is TRBV29-1 and J is TRBJ2-1; D might be TRBD1 or TRBD2, each matching 5 bases. The germline gives CDR1 SQVTM, CDR2 ANQGSEA. The CDR3 has 13 amino acids. The V and J ends lost 4 bases and 4 bases respectively, with 11 bases between them. CDR3 nucleotides: TGCAGCGTTGGAGGGGACGCGTACAATGAGCAGTTCTTC. This sequence encodes CSVGGDAYNEQFF.

The rearrangement links TRBV3-1 to TRBJ2-1; possible D gene TRBD2, 5 bases. CDR1 is LGHDT, CDR2 YNNKEL, per germline (reference sequence). This CDR3 contains 19 residues. The V end lost 3 bases, the J end lost 8 bases, and 29 bases lay between the germline ends. The CDR3 nucleotides read TGTGCCAGCAGCCAGGAGGCGGTTAGCGAGACCCCTTTTGGGGATGAGCAGTTCTTC. It specifies CASSQEAVSETPFGDEQFF.

This clonotype was observed many times. The rearrangement joins TRBV7-2 to TRBJ1-1; D uncertain. Germline V gives CDR1 SGHTA, CDR2 FQGNSA. The germline V and J ends were trimmed by 1 base and 2 bases, with 8 bases remaining between them. The CDR3 contains 14 residues. The CDR3 loop reads CASSLVSGNTEAFF. CDR3 nucleotides: TGTGCCAGCAGCTTAGTCAGCGGAAACACTGAAGCTTTCTTT.

This clonotype was detected ten times or more. This rearrangement joins TRBV24-1 to TRBJ1-2; D gene ambiguous. The CDR3 loop spans 14 amino acids. V shed 5 bases and J shed 8 bases, with 17 bases lying between them. Germline V gives CDR1 KGHDR, CDR2 SFDVKD. The CDR3 sequence is CATSVHGPLSGYTF. CDR3 nucleotide sequence: TGTGCCACCAGTGTCCACGGTCCGCTTAGCGGCTACACCTTC.

This clonotype showed up just a few times. This chain links TRBV15 with TRBJ2-7; 7 bases match TRBD1. Unmatched junction bases numbered 3, after V lost 1 base and J lost 0 bases. There are 15 residues in the CDR3. Germline assignment: CDR1 LNHNV and CDR2 YYDKDF (reference sequence). The CDR3 region has the DNA TGTGCCACCAGCAGAGGACAGGGAGTCTCCTACGAGCAGTACTTC. Translation: CATSRGQGVSYEQYF.

The chain couples TRBV11-2 to TRBJ2-2; 7 nucleotides align to TRBD1. Unmatched junction bases numbered 9, after V lost 3 bases and J lost 8 bases. The CDR3 totals 15 residues. Germline CDR1 is SGHAT and CDR2 is FQNNGV. The CDR3 DNA follows: TGTGCCAGCAGCTTCGGTACAGGGGCCCCGGGGGAGCTGTTTTTT. Residues: CASSFGTGAPGELFF.

V and J are TRBV28 and TRBJ2-7; TRBD1 might be the D (5 bases). The CDR3 has 16 amino acids. V dropped 2 bases and J dropped 0 bases, with 14 bases sitting between them. Germline V lookup: CDR1 MDHEN, CDR2 SYDVKM. The CDR3 sequence: CASSLPPAGLSYEQYF. As DNA, the CDR3 is TGTGCCAGCAGTTTACCCCCGGCAGGGCTCTCCTACGAGCAGTACTTC.

This clonotype occurred a few times. V usage is TRBV27 and J usage is TRBJ2-1; D not certain. In germline, CDR1 is MNHEY, CDR2 SMNVEV (reference sequence). Trimming left V 7 bases short and J 0 bases short, with 16 bases between. This CDR3 contains 16 residues. CDR3 residues: CASKLNNGISYNEQFF. Here the CDR3 DNA reads TGTGCCAGCAAGCTGAACAACGGAATCTCCTACAATGAGCAGTTCTTC.

This clonotype was counted many times. The rearrangement joins TRBV4-3 to TRBJ2-7, with no clear D. Trimming shortened V by 1 base and J by 2 bases, and 9 bases separated the two germline ends. The germline V gene has CDR1 LGHNA and CDR2 YSLEER. This CDR3 region has 14 residues. The CDR3 DNA reads as TGCGCCAGCAGCCAAGGTGCCTTCGCCTACGAGCAGTACTTC. Translating gives CASSQGAFAYEQYF.

V gene TRBV5-1 combines with J gene TRBJ2-4; 10 bases fit TRBD2. Germline V gene lookup returns CDR1 SGHRS and CDR2 YFSETQ. V dropped 4 bases and J dropped 0; count of bases not matched to a gene: 10. CDR3 size: 18 residues. The DNA for the CDR3 is TGCGCCAGCAGCGGCGGGACTAGCGAATCGCTAGCCAAAAACATTCAGTACTTC. Translated: CASSGGTSESLAKNIQYF.